This T cell receptor (beta chain) is drawn from a study of OX40 agonist ivuxolimab in advanced cancers. Comment on this clone: Antigen: not known.

V lost 9 bases and J lost 3; bases outside the gene matches: 2. The CDR3 covers 12 residues. From germline, CDR1 is ENHRY and CDR2 SYGVKD. Whole-study results and caveats: Part of the nonresponder group also had normalized T-cell clonal expansion that was low. Near-lowest levels of clonal expansion characterized partial responders at 0.1-3.0 mg/kg.

Patients were ruled out by autoimmune disease history or systemic immunosuppression. Profiling relied on immunoSEQ multiplex PCR, and the TCRdb table lists in-frame clones only, not all of them. The sample has fewer than 80,000 clones; 87% are singletons. The clonotype originates from an adult with an advanced solid tumor such as melanoma, head and neck, liver or kidney cancer. This chain uses TRBV10-3 with TRBJ2-7; 10 nucleotides match TRBD2. Material: CD4+ or CD8+ T cells sorted from blood, obtained in a trial of the OX40 agonist ivuxolimab. CDR3 amino acids: CAISGGFYEQYF. CDR3 coding DNA: TGTGCCATTAGCGGGGGGTTCTACGAGCAGTACTTC.